This record looks at one T cell receptor beta chain sequence and its context. As yet, its antigen is unknown. The data were produced by immunoSEQ multiplex PCR, yet TCRdb's version contains in-frame clones alone and is incomplete. The table shows 120,000 or so clones, with about 82% occurring only once. V lost 7 bases, J lost 4 bases, and 11 bases lay in between. This CDR3 contains 12 residues. Germline loops: CDR1 SGHTA, CDR2 FQGNSA. Time point in this sample: week 11, during vaccination. Vaccination used 300 ug of mutant IDH1 20-mer peptide per dose, with topical imiquimod. Donor diagnoses consisted of new WHO grade 3 or 4 IDH1-mutant, ATRX-lost astrocytomas. The source of the sample is a study of a mutant IDH1 vaccine in newly diagnosed glioma. In the study overall: Beforehand, treatment had been radiotherapy, temozolomide, or both; the majority received both.

Regarding the study as a whole: It seemed that pseudoprogression was not linked to changes in the top peripheral T cell clonotypes.

The source was PBMCs, collected from a glioma patient whose treatment included an IDH1 peptide vaccine. The V and J genes are TRBV7-2 and TRBJ2-7; D remains unclear. This clonotype originated in a man aged 35 to 55 with glioma. The DNA for the CDR3 is TGTGCCAGCAAACAATCGGGTTACGAGCAGTACTTC. Protein: CASKQSGYEQYF.